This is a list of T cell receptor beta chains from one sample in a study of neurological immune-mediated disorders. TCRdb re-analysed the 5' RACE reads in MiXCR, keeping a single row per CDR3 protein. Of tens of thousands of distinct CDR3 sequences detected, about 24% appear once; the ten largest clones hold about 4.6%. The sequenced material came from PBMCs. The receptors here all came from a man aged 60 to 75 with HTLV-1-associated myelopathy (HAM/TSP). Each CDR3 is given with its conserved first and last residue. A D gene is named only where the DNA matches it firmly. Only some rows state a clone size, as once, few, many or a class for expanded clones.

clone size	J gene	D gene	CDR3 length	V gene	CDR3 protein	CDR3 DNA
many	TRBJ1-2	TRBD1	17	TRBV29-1	CSVEDPHDRGISYGYTF	TGCAGCGTTGAAGATCCGCACGACAGGGGGATTAGCTATGGCTACACCTTC
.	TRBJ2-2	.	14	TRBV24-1	CAIAGQTNTGELFF	TGTGCCATTGCGGGACAGACGAACACCGGGGAGCTGTTTTTT
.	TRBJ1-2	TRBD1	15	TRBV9	CASSPGGQRRYGYSF	TGTGCCAGCAGCCCCGGGGGACAGCGTCGATATGGCTACAGCTTC
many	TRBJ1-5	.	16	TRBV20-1	CSARGTQGRSNQPQHF	TGCAGTGCTAGAGGGACCCAGGGACGGAGCAATCAGCCCCAGCATTTT
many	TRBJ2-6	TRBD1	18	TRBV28	CASSASGTGGYGANVLTF	TGTGCCAGCAGTGCCTCTGGGACAGGGGGTTATGGGGCCAACGTCCTGACTTTC
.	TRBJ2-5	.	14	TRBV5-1	CASSLAGQQETQYF	TGCGCCAGCAGCTTGGCCGGACAGCAAGAGACCCAGTACTTC
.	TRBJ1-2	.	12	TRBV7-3	CASSLVGSDYTF	TGTGCCAGCAGCTTAGTTGGGTCGGACTACACCTTC
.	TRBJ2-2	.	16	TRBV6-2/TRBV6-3	CASSWTVPTNTGELFF	TGTGCCAGCAGTTGGACAGTCCCCACGAACACCGGGGAGCTGTTTTTT
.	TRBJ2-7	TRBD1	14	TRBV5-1	CASSPDRGTHEQYF	TGCGCCAGCAGCCCGGACAGGGGCACCCACGAGCAGTACTTC
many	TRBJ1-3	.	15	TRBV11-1	CASSQGLASGNTIYF	TGTGCCAGCAGCCAAGGGCTGGCCTCTGGAAACACCATATATTTT
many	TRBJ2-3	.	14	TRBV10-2	CASSRDISTDTQYF	TGCGCCAGCAGCCGGGACATTAGCACAGATACGCAGTATTTT
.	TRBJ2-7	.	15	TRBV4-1	CASSQNRDTSYEQYF	TGCGCCAGCAGCCAGAACCGGGACACATCCTACGAGCAGTACTTC
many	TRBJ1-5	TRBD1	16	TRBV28	CASSFSGQGFGQPQHF	TGTGCCAGCAGTTTTTCGGGACAGGGTTTTGGTCAGCCCCAGCATTTT
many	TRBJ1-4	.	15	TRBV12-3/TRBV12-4	CASSPLGATNEKLFF	TGTGCCAGCAGTCCCCTCGGTGCAACTAATGAAAAACTGTTTTTT
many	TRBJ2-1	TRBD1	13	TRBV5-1	CASSLEGANEQFF	TGCGCCAGCAGCTTGGAGGGGGCGAATGAGCAGTTCTTC
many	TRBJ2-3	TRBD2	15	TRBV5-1	CASSFTSGKADTQYF	TGCGCCAGCAGCTTCACTAGCGGGAAGGCAGATACGCAGTATTTT
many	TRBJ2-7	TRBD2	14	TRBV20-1	CSARPLAGSYEQYF	TGCAGTGCTAGACCCCTAGCGGGATCCTACGAGCAGTACTTC
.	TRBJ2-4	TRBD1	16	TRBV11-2	CASSSGQGAAKNIQYF	TGTGCCAGCAGCTCAGGACAGGGGGCGGCCAAAAACATTCAGTACTTC
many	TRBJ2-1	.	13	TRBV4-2	CASSQVPYNEQFF	TGTGCCAGCAGCCAAGTCCCTTACAATGAGCAGTTCTTC
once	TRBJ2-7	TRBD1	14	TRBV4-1	CASSPGQGGYEQYF	TGCGCCAGCAGCCCGGGACAGGGTGGCTACGAGCAGTACTTC
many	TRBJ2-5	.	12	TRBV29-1	CSVEESAETQYF	TGCAGCGTTGAGGAAAGTGCGGAGACCCAGTACTTC
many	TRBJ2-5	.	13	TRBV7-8	CASSLDSRETQYF	TGTGCCAGCAGCTTAGACAGTAGGGAGACCCAGTACTTC
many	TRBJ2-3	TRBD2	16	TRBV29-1	CSVEDRLAGGTDTQYF	TGCAGCGTTGAAGATCGGCTAGCGGGAGGAACAGATACGCAGTATTTT
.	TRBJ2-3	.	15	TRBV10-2	CASSDQGLSTDTQYF	TGCGCCAGCAGTGACCAGGGGTTGAGCACAGATACGCAGTATTTT
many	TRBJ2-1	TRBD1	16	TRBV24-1	CATSDHLTGTGNEQFF	TGTGCCACCAGTGACCACTTGACAGGGACGGGGAATGAGCAGTTCTTC
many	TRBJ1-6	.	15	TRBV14	CASSQIVERNSPLHF	TGTGCCAGCAGCCAGATAGTGGAACGGAATTCACCCCTCCACTTT
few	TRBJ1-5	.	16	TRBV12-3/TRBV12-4	CASSPMGGVGNQPQHF	TGTGCCAGCAGCCCGATGGGGGGCGTCGGCAATCAGCCCCAGCATTTT
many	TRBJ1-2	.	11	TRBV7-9	CASSSYGDYTF	TGTGCCAGCAGCTCCTACGGCGACTACACCTTC
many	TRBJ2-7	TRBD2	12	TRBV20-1	CSAYRGGYEQYF	TGCAGTGCTTACCGCGGGGGGTACGAGCAGTACTTC
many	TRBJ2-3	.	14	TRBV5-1	CASSGGGVRDTQYF	TGCGCCAGCAGCGGCGGCGGAGTAAGAGATACGCAGTATTTT
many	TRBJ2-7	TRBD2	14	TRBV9	CASSIGGGGYEQYF	TGTGCCAGCAGCATCGGCGGGGGGGGCTACGAGCAGTACTTC
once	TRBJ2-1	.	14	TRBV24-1	CATSDYDLGYEQFF	TGTGCCACCAGTGATTATGATTTGGGCTATGAGCAGTTCTTC
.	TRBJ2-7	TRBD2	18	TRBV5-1	CASSLAYSSAGVGNEQYF	TGCGCCAGCAGCTTGGCTTATTCTTCCGCGGGAGTCGGAAACGAGCAGTACTTC
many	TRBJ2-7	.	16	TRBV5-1	CASSTQDGRTPYEQYF	TGCGCCAGCAGCACCCAGGACGGACGGACGCCCTACGAGCAGTACTTC
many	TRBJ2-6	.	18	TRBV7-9	CASSASSRTVSGANVLTF	TGTGCCAGCAGCGCCTCCAGCCGTACCGTCTCTGGGGCCAACGTCCTGACTTTC
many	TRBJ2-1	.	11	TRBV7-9	CASSQINEQFF	TGTGCCAGCAGCCAGATAAATGAGCAGTTCTTC
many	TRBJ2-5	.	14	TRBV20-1	CSASTGGWGETQYF	TGCAGTGCGAGCACGGGGGGCTGGGGAGAGACCCAGTACTTC
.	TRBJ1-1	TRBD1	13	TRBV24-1	CATRGQGNTEAFF	TGTGCCACCAGAGGACAGGGGAACACTGAAGCTTTCTTT
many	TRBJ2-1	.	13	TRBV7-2	CASSPDRDNEQFF	TGTGCCAGCAGCCCGGACAGAGACAATGAGCAGTTCTTC
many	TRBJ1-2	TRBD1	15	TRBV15	CATSRARQGNYGYTF	TGTGCCACCAGCAGAGCGCGACAGGGCAACTATGGCTACACCTTC
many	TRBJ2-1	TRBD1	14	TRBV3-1	CASSYRDRSDEQFF	TGTGCCAGCAGCTACCGGGACAGGTCTGATGAGCAGTTCTTC
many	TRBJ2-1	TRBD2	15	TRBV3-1	CASSSTSGTHNEQFF	TGTGCCAGCAGCTCCACTAGCGGGACCCACAATGAGCAGTTCTTC
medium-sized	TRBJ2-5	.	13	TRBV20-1	CSASPGNQETQYF	TGCAGTGCTAGTCCGGGGAATCAGGAGACCCAGTACTTC
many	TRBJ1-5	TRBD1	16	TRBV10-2	CASSEAGTGNYQPQHF	TGCGCCAGCAGTGAGGCCGGGACAGGGAATTATCAGCCCCAGCATTTT
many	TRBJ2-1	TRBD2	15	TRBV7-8	CASSFPGTRAGEQFF	TGTGCCAGCAGCTTCCCTGGGACTAGGGCGGGGGAGCAGTTCTTC
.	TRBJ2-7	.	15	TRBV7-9	CASSLAGGNTYEQYF	TGTGCCAGCAGCTTGGCCGGGGGTAACACCTACGAGCAGTACTTC
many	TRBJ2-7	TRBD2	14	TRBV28	CASSLIAGTYEQYF	TGTGCCAGCAGTTTAATAGCGGGTACCTACGAGCAGTACTTC
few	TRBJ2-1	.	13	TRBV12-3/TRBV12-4	CASSRDWLDEQFF	TGTGCCAGCAGTAGGGACTGGCTCGATGAGCAGTTCTTC
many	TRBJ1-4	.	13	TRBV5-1	CATSDGTNEKLFF	TGCGCCACCTCGGACGGGACTAATGAAAAACTGTTTTTT
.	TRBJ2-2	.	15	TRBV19	CASRTDHVNTGELFF	TGTGCCAGTAGGACGGACCATGTGAACACCGGGGAGCTGTTTTTT
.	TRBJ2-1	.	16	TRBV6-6	CASSLTDNKNNNEQFF	TGTGCCAGCAGCCTTACGGATAATAAGAATAACAATGAGCAGTTCTTC
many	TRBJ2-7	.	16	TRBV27	CASSPPKGGERPEQYF	TGTGCCAGCAGTCCCCCGAAGGGGGGGGAAAGGCCCGAGCAGTACTTC